This T cell receptor (beta chain) is drawn from a study of blood T cell repertoires in COVID-19. Study at large: The United States, Italy and Spain were the sources of the acute and convalescent COVID-19 samples. Sample material is recorded as cDNA or gDNA derived from T cells, B-cell-depleted T cells, or PBMCs.

Some clones are missing from TCRdb's copy, which holds only in-frame ones; the method was immunoSEQ multiplex PCR. Among roughly 230,000 clones listed, 83% were seen once. This clone has a single count. The V end was cut by 7 bases, the J end by 0 bases, with 10 bases between. The CDR3 has 14 amino acids. Germline V lookup: CDR1 KGHDR, CDR2 SFDVKD. This TCR was recovered from a man aged 35 to 55 with active or convalescent COVID-19. The rearrangement links TRBV24-1 to TRBJ2-3; D is uncertain. Sequencing was done on a sample of peripheral blood. CDR3 in DNA: TGTGCCACCAGATACGGGTCTAGCACAGATACGCAGTATTTT. Protein: CATRYGSSTDTQYF.